The T cell receptor (beta chain) under discussion was sequenced for a study of blood T cell repertoires in COVID-19. About the research overall: Acute and convalescent COVID-19 specimens originated in the United States, Italy and Spain. The cDNA or gDNA used as material had been derived from T cells, B-cell-depleted T cells, or PBMCs.

V dropped 0 bases and J dropped 3 bases, with 6 bases sitting between them. Germline CDR1 is SGHKS and CDR2 is YYEKEE (reference sequence). The CDR3 is made up of 13 amino acids. The authors' processing: Researchers report that nucleated cell counts were estimated from reference gene primer amplification. Some clones are missing from TCRdb's copy, which holds only in-frame ones; the method was immunoSEQ multiplex PCR. The V and J calls and the clone size are those of that table, but D and trimming were determined from the DNA. The profile shows tens of thousands of clones, around 80% of them singletons.

This receptor was obtained from a man aged 45-65 years with active COVID-19. This sequence joins TRBV5-5 and TRBJ1-1; D not resolved. The sample taken for sequencing was peripheral blood. CDR3 in DNA: TGTGCCAGCAGCTTGGCCAGTTACACTGAAGCTTTCTTT. It translates to CASSLASYTEAFF.